These 29 T cell receptor beta chains originate from one sample sequenced in a study of blood T cell repertoires in COVID-19. Sequencing was performed with immunoSEQ multiplex PCR; in TCRdb, only in-frame clones are kept and a portion is missing. The sample lists about 370,000 clones; around 87% were seen once. Sequencing was performed on PBMCs or T cells enriched from blood (not recorded which). The receptor set was obtained from a man aged 18 to 30 who had recovered from COVID-19.

The chain is built from TRBV6-5 and TRBJ2-2, with 7 bases identical to TRBD2. The V gene's germline CDR1 is MNHEY and CDR2 SVGAGI. The CDR3 consists of 16 residues. V was clipped by 0 bases and J by 7 bases; unmatched bases: 8. CDR3 in amino acids: CASSYSMTSMGGELFF. CDR3 bases: TGTGCCAGCAGTTACTCGATGACTAGCATGGGCGGGGAGCTGTTTTTT.

This clone was seen only a few times. The V call is TRBV7-8, the J call TRBJ2-7, with 7 nucleotides matching TRBD1. Unmatched junction bases numbered 17, after V lost 3 bases and J lost 3 bases. The CDR3 consists of 18 residues. CDR1 and CDR2 (germline): SGHVS, FQNEAQ. CDR3 DNA: TGTGCCAGCAGCTTGGTGGGGACAGCCTCAACATATTACTACGAGCAGTACTTC. This gives the protein CASSLVGTASTYYYEQYF.

The chain employs TRBV12-3 or TRBV12-4 and TRBJ1-1; D is perhaps TRBD1 (5 bases). Trimming removed 6 bases from V and 4 bases from J, with 12 bases in between. The CDR3 consists of 13 residues. The CDR3 loop reads CASSVGVGTEAFF. CDR3 in DNA: TGTGCCAGCAGCGTAGGGGTCGGCACTGAAGCTTTCTTT.

V and J are TRBV10-1 and TRBJ2-5, with D possibly being TRBD1 (6 bases). Germline CDR1 reads WNHNN; CDR2 reads SYGVQD (reference sequence). The CDR3 length is 14 residues. Trimming pared 2 bases from V and 4 bases from J, leaving 11 bases between. The CDR3 region has the DNA TGCGCCAGCAGTGAGGGGGGCCCCACAGAGACCCAGTACTTC. Its translation: CASSEGGPTETQYF.

The CDR3 bases are TGCGCCAGCAGGTGGGGGGGAACCTACGAGCAGTACTTC. Its protein product is CASRWGGTYEQYF. This chain uses TRBV5-1 with TRBJ2-7; 7 bases fit TRBD2. In germline, CDR1 is SGHRS, CDR2 YFSETQ. V trimming: 5 bases; J trimming: 2 bases; junction bases outside the gene matches: 4. This CDR3 spans 13 amino acids.

The chain links TRBV2 to TRBJ1-5, with 8 bases fitting TRBD1. The CDR3 extends over 14 amino acids. After removal of 4 bases from V and 5 bases from J, the junction contained 4 bases not matched to a gene. Germline V gene data show CDR1 as SNHLY and CDR2 as FYNNEI. CDR3 residues: CASSGTGSDQPQHF. The CDR3 coding sequence is TGTGCCAGCAGTGGGACAGGGTCGGATCAGCCCCAGCATTTT.

This chain joins TRBV27 and TRBJ2-7, with TRBD1 identical over 7 bases. CDR1 is MNHEY, CDR2 SMNVEV, per germline (reference sequence). V lost 4 bases and J lost 6; bases outside the gene matches: 6. The CDR3 consists of 13 residues. CDR3 bases: TGTGCCAGCAGTTCTAGACAGGGCCCCGAGCAGTACTTC. It yields the protein CASSSRQGPEQYF.

The chain joins TRBV2 to TRBJ2-7; TRBD1 is a possible D gene (6 bases). Germline CDR1 reads SNHLY; CDR2 reads FYNNEI. The germline V and J ends were trimmed by 8 bases and 5 bases, with 22 bases remaining between them. This CDR3 is built from 15 residues. The CDR3 region is CASGYGLGDINEQYF. As DNA, the CDR3 is TGTGCCAGCGGATACGGACTCGGGGACATCAACGAGCAGTACTTC.

The genes are TRBV28 and TRBJ2-1; 9 bases align to TRBD2. The trim removed 5 bases at V and 10 bases at J, leaving 15 bases unmatched. The CDR3 contains 16 residues. Germline-derived CDR1 and CDR2 are MDHEN and SYDVKM. CDR3 sequence (DNA): TGTGCCAGCAGTCCGCCGGCGGGAGGGAGGGCTGGGGAGCAGTTCTTC. It encodes CASSPPAGGRAGEQFF. Based on the CDR3 plus reference TRBV28 and TRBJ2-1, the full variable domain is DVKVTQSSRYLVKRTGEKVFLECVQDMDHENMFWYRQDPGLGLRLIYFSYDVKMKEKGDIPEGYSVSREKKERFSLILESASTNQTSMYLCASSPPAGGRAGEQFFGPGTRLTVL.

J is TRBJ1-4 and V is TRBV28; 8 bases are shared with TRBD1. V was pared by 8 bases and J by 3 bases, with 11 bases of the junction left unmatched. Germline lookup yields CDR1 MDHEN and CDR2 SYDVKM. There are 16 residues in the CDR3. The CDR3 sequence is CASPYFRQGPNEKLFF. CDR3 bases: TGTGCCAGCCCTTACTTCCGACAGGGGCCTAATGAAAAACTGTTTTTT.

This clone has more than one count but fewer than ten. The chain recombines TRBV5-1 with TRBJ2-1, with TRBD1 identical over 7 bases. Germline-derived CDR1 and CDR2 are SGHRS and YFSETQ. Losses at the gene ends were 4 bases for V and 3 bases for J; bases not matched to a gene: 7. CDR3 length equals 15 residues. The CDR3 spells CASSEGQAYYNEQFF. CDR3 nucleotide sequence: TGCGCCAGCAGCGAAGGACAGGCATACTACAATGAGCAGTTCTTC. The full variable domain, completed using reference TRBV5-1 and TRBJ2-1, is KAGVTQTPRYLIKTRGQQVTLSCSPISGHRSVSWYQQTPGQGLQFLFEYFSETQRNKGNFPGRFSGRQFSNSRSEMNVSTLELGDSALYLCASSEGQAYYNEQFFGPGTRLTVL.

This chain uses TRBV28 with TRBJ1-5; D possibly corresponds to TRBD1 (6 bases). The CDR3 has 14 residues. Trimming pared 1 base from V and 5 bases from J, leaving 9 bases between. Germline values: CDR1 MDHEN, CDR2 SYDVKM. CDR3 region: CASSLSRGYQPQHF. The CDR3, as DNA: TGTGCCAGCAGTTTATCCAGGGGTTATCAGCCCCAGCATTTT.

The chain uses TRBV3-1 (or the pseudogene TRBV3-2) and TRBJ1-6, with no clear D. In germline, CDR1 is LGHDT, CDR2 YNNKEL (reference sequence). The CDR3 totals 15 residues. Between the trimmed V and J ends, which lost 1 base and 10 bases, there was a span of 14 bases. The CDR3 DNA sequence: TGTGCCAGCAGCCAAGGAAGAGGGTCCAAATCACCCCTCCACTTT. Translating it yields CASSQGRGSKSPLHF.

This rearrangement joins TRBV18 to TRBJ2-7; D gene ambiguous. Germline V gene sequence: CDR1 KGHSH, CDR2 LQKENI. CDR3 size: 14 residues. Trimming pared 3 bases from V and 0 bases from J, leaving 9 bases between. The CDR3 bases are TGTGCCAGCTCACCGACTTATTTCTCCTACGAGCAGTACTTC. This encodes CASSPTYFSYEQYF.

This clone appeared a single time. The chain links TRBV18 to TRBJ1-1; possible D gene TRBD1, 5 bases. Trimming stripped 0 bases from V and 4 bases from J, with 12 bases between. This CDR3 is 15 amino acids long. CDR1 and CDR2 (germline): KGHSH, LQKENI. The CDR3 here is CASSPPLLQGTEAFF. The CDR3 DNA reads as TGTGCCAGCTCACCACCATTACTGCAGGGCACTGAAGCTTTCTTT.

About this clone: A read error may account for a junction end that differs from germline. V is TRBV6-1 and J is TRBJ2-7, with no clear D. This CDR3 is 14 amino acids long. Germline V gene data show CDR1 as MNHNS and CDR2 as SASEGT. CDR3 coding DNA: TGTGCCAGCAGAGAAGGCGCAGGCAGATACGAGCAGTACTTC. Its translation is CASREGAGRYEQYF.

The chain recombines TRBV2 with TRBJ2-5; TRBD2 might be the D (6 bases). The CDR3 has 15 amino acids. Between the trimmed V and J ends, which lost 6 bases and 0 bases, there was a span of 14 bases. The germline gives CDR1 SNHLY, CDR2 FYNNEI. The CDR3 loop reads CASREYSGNQETQYF. CDR3 sequence (DNA): TGTGCCAGCAGGGAATATAGCGGAAACCAAGAGACCCAGTACTTC.

The gene calls are TRBV19 and TRBJ1-5; 8 bases agree with TRBD1. The germline CDR1 and CDR2 sequences are LNHDA and SQIVND (reference sequence). The CDR3 is 17 residues long. Losses at the gene ends were 6 bases for V and 1 base for J; bases not matched to a gene: 11. CDR3 sequence reads: CASSPVRQGLSNQPQHF. The CDR3 DNA follows: TGTGCCAGTAGCCCGGTCCGACAGGGGCTAAGCAATCAGCCCCAGCATTTT.

The chain uses TRBV30 and TRBJ2-7; 7 bases match TRBD1. The CDR3 consists of 13 residues. Germline V gene data show CDR1 as GTSNPN and CDR2 as SVGIG (reference sequence). The V and J ends lost 4 bases and 0 bases, in that order; junction bases with no gene match: 3. DNA of the CDR3: TGTGCCTGGAAGGCAGGGGGCTCCTACGAGCAGTACTTC. Its protein product is CAWKAGGSYEQYF.

The V and J genes are TRBV7-2 and TRBJ2-7, with D uncertain. V lost 1 base and J 3 bases, leaving 4 bases between the germline ends. The CDR3 sequence is 12 residues long. CDR1 is SGHTA, CDR2 FQGNSA, per germline. Written as DNA, the CDR3 is TGTGCCAGCAGCTTAGTACTCTACGAGCAGTACTTC. Protein: CASSLVLYEQYF.

This clone was detected once. This chain connects TRBV12-5 to TRBJ1-6, with D unclear. The ends were cut back, 6 bases at V and 7 bases at J, with 10 bases in the middle. CDR3 size: 13 residues. Per germline, CDR1 LGHNT and CDR2 FRNRAP. This chain's CDR3 is CASGDGGNSPLHF. The CDR3 DNA follows: TGTGCTAGTGGGGACGGAGGCAATTCACCCCTCCACTTT.

The gene calls are TRBV12-3 or TRBV12-4 and TRBJ2-7; 7 positions agree with TRBD1. The CDR3 consists of 12 residues. The J segment lost 3 bases and the V segment lost 5 bases, leaving 1 base of the junction unmatched. The CDR3 DNA sequence: TGTGCCAGCAGTAGGACAGGCTACGAGCAGTACTTC. It specifies CASSRTGYEQYF.

The gene calls are TRBV7-9 and TRBJ1-2; D not certain. Germline assignment: CDR1 SEHNR and CDR2 FQNEAQ (reference sequence). Trimming took 1 base from V and 7 from J, leaving 7 bases between them. The CDR3 loop spans 12 amino acids. CDR3 nucleotide sequence: TGTGCCAGCAGCTTAGGTCCTAGTGGCTACACCTTC. Residues: CASSLGPSGYTF.

This clone was seen a single time. Its ends do not fully match the called genes, so a read error is possible. V usage is TRBV6-5 and J usage is TRBJ1-1, with a possible D match to TRBD1 (6 bases). The CDR3 totals 14 residues. Germline V gene lookup returns CDR1 MNHEY and CDR2 SVGAGI. CDR3 sequence: CASSPHRVKTEAFF. The CDR3 coding sequence is TGTGCCAGCAGTCCCCACAGGGTGAAAACTGAAGCTTTCTTT.

The chain uses TRBV3-1 (or the pseudogene TRBV3-2) and TRBJ2-1; TRBD2 agrees at 10 bases. V dropped 2 bases and J dropped 9; count of bases not matched to a gene: 7. The CDR3 is made up of 15 amino acids. Germline V gene sequence: CDR1 LGHDT, CDR2 YNNKEL (reference sequence). In DNA, the CDR3 is TGTGCCAGCAGCCAATCTAGCGGGAGTAGGGGTGAGCAGTTCTTC. Its protein product is CASSQSSGSRGEQFF.

The chain uses TRBV19 and TRBJ2-2; 8 bases align to TRBD1. Germline assignment: CDR1 LNHDA and CDR2 SQIVND (reference sequence). The V and J ends lost 5 bases and 2 bases, in that order; junction bases with no gene match: 7. This CDR3 is built from 16 residues. CDR3 residues: CASSLSDRVNTGELFF. The CDR3 DNA follows: TGTGCCAGTAGTCTCTCGGACAGGGTTAACACCGGGGAGCTGTTTTTT.

The rearrangement uses TRBV5-6 and TRBJ1-2; a weak D match, TRBD1 (5 bases). The CDR3 runs to 12 residues. Germline V gene lookup returns CDR1 SGHDT and CDR2 YYEEEE. Trimming cost V 2 bases and J 8 bases, with 10 bases left between them. The CDR3 reads CASSLQVLGYTF. The DNA for the CDR3 is TGTGCCAGCAGCTTACAGGTACTCGGCTACACCTTC.

The chain has TRBV6-6 and TRBJ1-2; no firm D call. Germline CDR1 MNHNY, CDR2 SVGAGI (reference sequence). The CDR3 contains 14 residues. Between the trimmed V and J ends, which lost 4 bases and 0 bases, there was a span of 9 bases. The CDR3 DNA reads TGTGCCAGCAGTTCGGTAGAAGCTAACTATGGCTACACCTTC. This gives the protein CASSSVEANYGYTF.

The chain has TRBV27 and TRBJ2-6; the D gene is possibly TRBD1 (5 bases). V shed 5 bases and J shed 0 bases, with 11 bases lying between them. The length of the CDR3 is 16 residues. Per germline, CDR1 MNHEY and CDR2 SMNVEV (reference sequence). The CDR3 nucleotides are TGTGCCAGCAGTCAAAGGGGTGGCTCTGGGGCCAACGTCCTGACTTTC. As protein: CASSQRGGSGANVLTF.